Shown below are 17 T cell receptor beta chains from a single sample sequenced in a study of technical replicates of blood from a few donors. Generated by immunoSEQ multiplex PCR, the TCRdb table keeps only in-frame clones and is missing some. The table has around 80,000 clones, roughly 94% seen once. Sequencing input: T cells isolated from PBMCs. The origin of the receptors is a human donor in good health.

The chain is built from TRBV4-3 and TRBJ1-1; D is perhaps TRBD1 (5 bases). Deletions cut 0 bases from V and 3 bases from J, with 8 bases between. There are 14 residues in the CDR3. Germline V gives CDR1 LGHNA, CDR2 YSLEER. CDR3 region: CASSQDGGDTEAFF. CDR3 nucleotides: TGCGCCAGCAGCCAAGACGGGGGGGACACTGAAGCTTTCTTT.

The V gene is TRBV5-4, the J gene TRBJ2-1, with TRBD2 as a possible D gene (6 bases). The CDR3 is 14 amino acids. CDR1 is SGHNT, CDR2 YYREEE, per germline (reference sequence). V lost 3 bases to trimming and J lost 8 bases, with 15 bases between them. The CDR3 region has the DNA TGTGCCAGCAGCTCTCCTTCGGGGGTCGATGAGCAGTTCTTC. Protein: CASSSPSGVDEQFF.

The genes are TRBV6-1 and TRBJ1-2, with D possibly TRBD1 on 5 matching bases. The CDR3 length is 14 residues. Germline lookup yields CDR1 MNHNS and CDR2 SASEGT. Trimming left V 3 bases short and J 5 bases short, with 13 bases between. The CDR3 bases are TGTGCCAGCAGTGAGGCTCCGGGGGGTTATGGCTACACCTTC. It codes for CASSEAPGGYGYTF.

The J gene is TRBJ1-5, the V gene TRBV6-6, with unresolved D. The CDR3 runs to 15 residues. Deletions cut 4 bases from V and 0 bases from J, with 10 bases between. Germline CDR1 and CDR2: MNHNY and SVGAGI (reference sequence). In DNA form, the CDR3 reads TGTGCCAGCAGTTCGGAGGGCGGTAGCAATCAGCCCCAGCATTTT. Its translation is CASSSEGGSNQPQHF.

The chain is built from TRBV12-5 and TRBJ2-1; TRBD2 is a possible D gene (6 bases). Between the trimmed V and J ends, which lost 6 bases and 3 bases, there was a span of 15 bases. The CDR3 runs 15 residues. Germline assignment: CDR1 LGHNT and CDR2 FRNRAP. CDR3 nucleotide sequence: TGTGCTAGTGGCCTGGCGGGGTTTCACTACAATGAGCAGTTCTTC. This gives the protein CASGLAGFHYNEQFF.

The chain is built from TRBV19 and TRBJ2-1; 7 bases agree with TRBD2. This CDR3 contains 16 residues. Germline CDR1 and CDR2: LNHDA and SQIVND (reference sequence). V shed 3 bases, J shed 7 bases, and the junction held 12 bases outside the gene matches. In nucleotides, the CDR3 is TGTGCCAGTAGTATCGAAGCAGGTCTAGCGGTTAATGAGCAGTTCTTC. This codes for CASSIEAGLAVNEQFF.

This chain uses TRBV18 with TRBJ2-7, with a tentative D call TRBD2 (6 bases). V was clipped by 1 base and J by 7 bases, with 11 bases between them. The CDR3 length is 13 residues. CDR1 and CDR2 from the germline V gene are KGHSH and LQKENI. This CDR3 is CASSPQEGWEQYF. The DNA for the CDR3 is TGTGCCAGCTCACCACAGGAGGGTTGGGAGCAGTACTTC.

The rearrangement joins TRBV5-1 to TRBJ1-4, with D possibly TRBD1 on 6 matching bases. The CDR3 runs to 12 residues. V was cut by 10 bases and J by 4 bases, with 11 bases left in between. The germline V gene encodes CDR1 SGHRS and CDR2 YFSETQ. The CDR3 sequence: CASRQDNEKLFF. Written as DNA, the CDR3 is TGCGCCTCCCGACAGGATAATGAAAAACTGTTTTTT.

J is TRBJ2-5 and V is TRBV9, with unresolved D. Germline V gene data show CDR1 as SGDLS and CDR2 as YYNGEE. Trimming shortened V by 4 bases and J by 2 bases, and 9 bases separated the two germline ends. The CDR3 spans 13 residues. CDR3 loop: CASSPGHQETQYF. The CDR3 nucleotides are TGTGCCAGCAGCCCGGGTCATCAAGAGACCCAGTACTTC.

The chain has TRBV19 and TRBJ2-5, with 10 bases identical to TRBD1. The trim removed 7 bases at V and 3 bases at J, leaving 2 bases unmatched. Looked up from germline, CDR1 is LNHDA and CDR2 is SQIVND (reference sequence). This CDR3 is built from 13 residues. This CDR3 is CASTGTGEETQYF. The CDR3, as DNA: TGTGCCAGTACCGGGACAGGGGAAGAGACCCAGTACTTC.

V and J are TRBV5-8 and TRBJ2-3; 8 positions match TRBD2. Germline CDR1 and CDR2: SGHTS and YDEGEE. This CDR3 spans 15 amino acids. Trimming removed 0 bases from V and 5 bases from J; junction bases left unmatched: 5. Written as DNA, the CDR3 is TGTGCCAGCAGCTTGGAGACGGGAGGGATAGATACGCAGTATTTT. Translation gives CASSLETGGIDTQYF.

The chain recombines TRBV6-6 with TRBJ2-4; 7 nucleotides agree with TRBD1. The CDR3 contains 14 residues. Unmatched junction bases numbered 3, after V lost 2 bases and J lost 5 bases. Germline V gives CDR1 MNHNY, CDR2 SVGAGI (reference sequence). CDR3 protein: CASSYGTVENIQYF. CDR3 DNA sequence: TGTGCCAGCAGTTACGGGACAGTAGAAAACATTCAGTACTTC.

The rearrangement links TRBV7-2 to TRBJ2-1, with 10 bases aligning to TRBD2. V dropped 5 bases and J dropped 5; count of bases not matched to a gene: 3. The CDR3 is 14 residues long. The germline V gene encodes CDR1 SGHTA and CDR2 FQGNSA. CDR3 nucleotides: TGTGCCAGCAGCCCACTAGCGGGACACAATGAGCAGTTCTTC. The encoded protein is CASSPLAGHNEQFF.

The genes are TRBV4-1 and TRBJ1-5; D not resolved. Looked up from germline, CDR1 is MGHRA and CDR2 is YSYEKL. Trimming took off 1 base at V and 6 bases at J, with 4 bases between the two ends. The CDR3 is made up of 12 amino acids. The DNA of the CDR3 is TGCGCCAGCAGCCAAGTTCTTCAGCCCCAGCATTTT. Translating gives CASSQVLQPQHF.

This chain links TRBV6-1 with TRBJ2-7; 9 nucleotides line up with TRBD1. In germline, CDR1 is MNHNS, CDR2 SASEGT. V lost 5 bases to trimming and J lost 2 bases; unmatched junction nucleotides: 4. The CDR3 spans 14 residues. CDR3 DNA sequence: TGTGCCAGCAGTCCTAGACAGGGGGCCTACGAGCAGTACTTC. Its protein product is CASSPRQGAYEQYF.

The DNA for the CDR3 is TGCAGCGTTTACATGCGGGGAATGAACACTGAAGCTTTCTTT. Protein product: CSVYMRGMNTEAFF. The rearrangement links TRBV29-1 to TRBJ1-1; D gene unclear. Looked up from germline, CDR1 is SQVTM and CDR2 is ANQGSEA. Trimming took off 5 bases at V and 0 bases at J, with 13 bases between the two ends. The CDR3 is 14 amino acids.

The chain carries TRBV19 and TRBJ1-1; D perhaps matches TRBD1 (5 bases). V was shortened by 5 bases and J by 5 bases, with 9 bases between the two germline ends. There are 12 residues in the CDR3. Germline values: CDR1 LNHDA, CDR2 SQIVND (reference sequence). For the CDR3, the DNA is TGTGCCAGTAGTCCAGGGTTTACTGAAGCTTTCTTT. Translation: CASSPGFTEAFF.